The present TCR beta chain was sequenced within a study of CD8 T cells in Susac syndrome. Reverse transcription of 0.5 to 1 ug RNA was performed with random hexamers. Via MiXCR, TCRdb re-called the immunoSEQ multiplex PCR reads, giving one row per CDR3 protein. This table has 70,000 or so distinct CDR3 sequences, roughly 94% appearing once. Treatment-naive patients with stable or active relapsing-remitting disease served as multiple sclerosis controls. Isolation of CD8+ and CD4+ T cells was performed negatively, whereas enrichment of TEMRA cells was done by FACS. The CDR3 contains 15 residues. CDR1 is MDHEN, CDR2 SYDVKM, per germline. The V end was cut by 3 bases, the J end by 0 bases, with 6 bases between.

This sequence joins TRBV28 and TRBJ1-6, with unresolved D. Sequencing was carried out using CD8+ T cells from PBMCs. This TCR was recovered from a human donor with multiple sclerosis. CDR3 in amino acids: CASSFTNSYNSPLHF. In DNA, the CDR3 is TGTGCCAGCAGTTTTACCAACTCCTATAATTCACCCCTCCACTTT.